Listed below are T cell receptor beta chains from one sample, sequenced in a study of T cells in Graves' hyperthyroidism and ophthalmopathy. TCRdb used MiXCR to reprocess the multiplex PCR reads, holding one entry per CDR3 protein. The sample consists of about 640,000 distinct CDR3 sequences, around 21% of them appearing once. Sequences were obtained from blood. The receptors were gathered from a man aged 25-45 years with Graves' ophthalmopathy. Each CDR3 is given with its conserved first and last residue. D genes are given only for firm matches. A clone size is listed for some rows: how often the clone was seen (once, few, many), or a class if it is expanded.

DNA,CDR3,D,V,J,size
TGCAGCGCCACCAGGACAGGGGACACTGAAGCTTTCTTT,CSATRTGDTEAFF,TRBD1,TRBV29-1,TRBJ1-1,many
TGCAGTCCCGGTCAAATGGGGTTTCAGGAGACCCAGTACTTC,CSPGQMGFQETQYF,.,TRBV20-1,TRBJ2-5,.
TGTGCCAGCAGTCCTAGGCGGGGTTTGGTGGAGACCCAGTACTTC,CASSPRRGLVETQYF,.,TRBV27,TRBJ2-5,.
TGCGCCAGCAGCTTGGCCAGCTCACGACCGGACACTGAAGCTTTCTTT,CASSLASSRPDTEAFF,.,TRBV5-1,TRBJ1-1,many
TGCGCCAGCAGCCAAGATAGTCTCCGAGCGGGAGCTATCGATGAGCAGTTCTTC,CASSQDSLRAGAIDEQFF,TRBD2,TRBV4-3,TRBJ2-1,.
TGTGCCAGCAGTGGGGGAAGAGAGACCCAGTACTTC,CASSGGRETQYF,.,TRBV12-3/TRBV12-4,TRBJ2-5,few
TGTGCCAGCACCCAAGGGGGACGGATGAACACTGGAGCTTTCTTT,CASTQGGRMNTGAFF,.,TRBV28,TRBJ1-1,.
TGTGCCACCAGTGATTCCCACAGGGGGAGCAATCAGCCCCAGCATTTT,CATSDSHRGSNQPQHF,TRBD1,TRBV24-1,TRBJ1-5,.
TGTGCCAGCAGCTCGTTCTATGAGCAGTTCTTC,CASSSFYEQFF,.,TRBV11-2,TRBJ2-1,many
TGTGCCAGCAGCTTATCCCACGGACAGGGAAGGAGCAATCAGCCCCAGCATTTT,CASSLSHGQGRSNQPQHF,TRBD1,TRBV7-2,TRBJ1-5,many
TGTGCCACCAGCAGAGATCCAGGGATTGGAAACACCATATATTTT,CATSRDPGIGNTIYF,.,TRBV15,TRBJ1-3,many
TGTGCCAGCAGTTTTTCAGGGTACAATGAGCAGTTCTTC,CASSFSGYNEQFF,.,TRBV28,TRBJ2-1,few
TGTGCCAGCAACCCACCCCTGGGAGTTCCTGAAGCTTTCTTT,CASNPPLGVPEAFF,.,TRBV7-9,TRBJ1-1,few
TGTGCCAGCAGTTTAATTACCTGGGGTGTTCACGGGGAGCTGTTTTTT,CASSLITWGVHGELFF,.,TRBV12-3/TRBV12-4,TRBJ2-2,few
TGTGCCAGCAGTTACCCGGAGGGTAGTATCGGGGAGCTGTTTTTT,CASSYPEGSIGELFF,.,TRBV6-4,TRBJ2-2,.
TGTGCCTCTGCGGGGGGCACTGAAGCTTTCTTT,CASAGGTEAFF,.,TRBV6-1,TRBJ1-1,many
TGTGCCACCAGTTGGGGTTCTAACTATGGCTACACCTTC,CATSWGSNYGYTF,.,TRBV24-1,TRBJ1-2,.
TGTGCCAGCAGCTTGCCGAGAGCAACTAATGAAAAACTGTTTTTT,CASSLPRATNEKLFF,.,TRBV7-9,TRBJ1-4,many
TGTGCCAGCAGGTTCAGCAGGGGGAGCTCCTACAATGAGCAGTTCTTC,CASRFSRGSSYNEQFF,TRBD1,TRBV7-2,TRBJ2-1,many
TGTGCCAGCTCACTCGCCGGGCCGGGATTGAACACTGAAGCTTTCTTT,CASSLAGPGLNTEAFF,.,TRBV18,TRBJ1-1,many
TGTGCCAGCAGCTTAAGTAGCGGGTATACCTACAATGAGCAGTTCTTC,CASSLSSGYTYNEQFF,TRBD2,TRBV7-2,TRBJ2-1,many
TGCAGTGCTAGCGGGGGTTTATCCTACGAGCAGTACTTC,CSASGGLSYEQYF,.,TRBV20-1,TRBJ2-7,.
TGTGCCAGCGCCGGGACTAGCGGGGGGGAGACCCAGTACTTC,CASAGTSGGETQYF,TRBD2,TRBV12-3/TRBV12-4,TRBJ2-5,few
TGTGCCAGCAGTTACGGGCTAGCGATGGAAGAGACCCAGTACTTC,CASSYGLAMEETQYF,.,TRBV6-1,TRBJ2-5,many
TGTGCCAGCAGTTTATCCCGGACTAGCGGGAGGGGCGTGAGGAATGAGCAGTTCTTC,CASSLSRTSGRGVRNEQFF,TRBD2,TRBV27,TRBJ2-1,.
TGTGCCAGCAGTTACTTTCGGGGGGCGCACACTGAAGCTTTCTTT,CASSYFRGAHTEAFF,.,TRBV6-2/TRBV6-3,TRBJ1-1,many
TGTGCCAGCGGGGCAGGGAACACTGAAGCTTTCTTT,CASGAGNTEAFF,.,TRBV6-1,TRBJ1-1,many
TGTGCCAGCAGAGCTGGGGACAGGCCGAACACCGGGGAGCTGTTTTTT,CASRAGDRPNTGELFF,TRBD1,TRBV7-9,TRBJ2-2,.
TGTGCCAGCAGTTACGGACCTCCGGGACAGGGTTACGAGCAGTACTTC,CASSYGPPGQGYEQYF,TRBD1,TRBV6-5,TRBJ2-7,many
TGTGCCAGCAGCTATGGGCCCGGTCGAGGAAACACGGATACGCAGTATTTT,CASSYGPGRGNTDTQYF,.,TRBV7-9,TRBJ2-3,many